The present TCR beta chain was sequenced within a study of T cells in Graves' hyperthyroidism and ophthalmopathy. Regarding the study as a whole: By a 13 V-J model, ophthalmopathy was set apart from stable hyperthyroidism. Most clonotypes expanded in thyroid above 0.001 were likewise present in blood.

TCR beta CDR3 region amplification was performed from RNA transcripts. HTBI primers were employed in a first-round RT-PCR of the TCR CDR3. Using its own MiXCR run on the multiplex PCR reads, TCRdb lists one record per CDR3 protein. The data contain approximately 740,000 distinct CDR3 sequences, 12% to 15% of them singletons. A lack of ophthalmopathy progression within 18 months defined stable Graves' hyperthyroidism. Trimming shortened V by 4 bases and J by 6 bases, and 10 bases separated the two germline ends. This CDR3 is built from 12 residues. Germline V gene lookup returns CDR1 MNHEY and CDR2 SMNVEV (reference sequence). This clonotype was counted between two and nine times. Its matching antigen is unknown.

This rearrangement joins TRBV27 to TRBJ2-7; D call uncertain. What was sequenced was blood. The clonotype originates from a woman younger than 35 with Graves' hyperthyroidism. CDR3 sequence reads: CASSYSATEQYF. The DNA of the CDR3 is TGTGCCAGCAGTTACTCGGCGACCGAGCAGTACTTC.